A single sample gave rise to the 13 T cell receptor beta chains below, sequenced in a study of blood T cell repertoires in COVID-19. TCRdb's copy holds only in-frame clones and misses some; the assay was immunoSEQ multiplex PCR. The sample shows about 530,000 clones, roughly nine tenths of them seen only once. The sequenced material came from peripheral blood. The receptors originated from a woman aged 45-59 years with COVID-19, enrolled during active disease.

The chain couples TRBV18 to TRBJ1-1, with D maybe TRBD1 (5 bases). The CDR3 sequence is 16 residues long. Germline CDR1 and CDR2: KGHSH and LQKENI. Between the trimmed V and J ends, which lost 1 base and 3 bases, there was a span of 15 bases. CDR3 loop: CASSPLGGGEYTEAFF. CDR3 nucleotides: TGTGCCAGCTCACCACTTGGCGGGGGGGAATACACTGAAGCTTTCTTT.

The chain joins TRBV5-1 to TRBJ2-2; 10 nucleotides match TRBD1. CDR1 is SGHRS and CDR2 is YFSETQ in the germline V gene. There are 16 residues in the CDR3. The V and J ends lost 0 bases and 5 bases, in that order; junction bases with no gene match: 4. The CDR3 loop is CASSLGGTGETGELFF. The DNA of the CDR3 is TGCGCCAGCAGCTTGGGAGGGACAGGGGAAACCGGGGAGCTGTTTTTT.

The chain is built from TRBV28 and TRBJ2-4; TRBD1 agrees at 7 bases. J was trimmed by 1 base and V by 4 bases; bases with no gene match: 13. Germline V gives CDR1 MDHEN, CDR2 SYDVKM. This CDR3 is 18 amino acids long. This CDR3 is CASSSRQGLSRAKNIQYF. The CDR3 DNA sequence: TGTGCCAGCAGTTCACGACAGGGTTTAAGTAGGGCCAAAAACATTCAGTACTTC.

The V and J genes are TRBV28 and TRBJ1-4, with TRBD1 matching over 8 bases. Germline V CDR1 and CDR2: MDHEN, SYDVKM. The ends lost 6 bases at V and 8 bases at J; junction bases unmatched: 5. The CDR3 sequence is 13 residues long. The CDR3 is CASRKQGVEKLFF. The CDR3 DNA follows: TGTGCCAGCAGAAAACAGGGGGTCGAAAAACTGTTTTTT.

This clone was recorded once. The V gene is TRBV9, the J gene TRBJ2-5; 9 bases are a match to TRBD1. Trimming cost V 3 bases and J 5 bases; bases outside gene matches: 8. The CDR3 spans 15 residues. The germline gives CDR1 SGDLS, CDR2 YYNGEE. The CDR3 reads CASSAEGQGGETQYF. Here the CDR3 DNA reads TGTGCCAGCAGCGCGGAGGGACAGGGCGGGGAGACCCAGTACTTC.

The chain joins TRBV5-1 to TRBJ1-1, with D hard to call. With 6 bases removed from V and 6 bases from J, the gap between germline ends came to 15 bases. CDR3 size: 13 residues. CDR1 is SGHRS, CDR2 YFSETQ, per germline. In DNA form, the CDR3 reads TGCGCCAGCATGCCCCGAATCGACTCTGAAGCTTTCTTT. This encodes CASMPRIDSEAFF.

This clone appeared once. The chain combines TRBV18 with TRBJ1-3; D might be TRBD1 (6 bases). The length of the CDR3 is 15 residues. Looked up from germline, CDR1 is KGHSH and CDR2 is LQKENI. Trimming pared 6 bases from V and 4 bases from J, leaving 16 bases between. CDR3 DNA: TGTGCCAGCTCCCCTCTCACAGGGAACGGAAACACCATATATTTT. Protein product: CASSPLTGNGNTIYF.

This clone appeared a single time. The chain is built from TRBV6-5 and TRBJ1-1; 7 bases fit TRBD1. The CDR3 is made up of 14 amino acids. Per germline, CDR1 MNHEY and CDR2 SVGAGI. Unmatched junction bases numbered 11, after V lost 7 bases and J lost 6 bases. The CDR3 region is CASNVEGARAEAFF. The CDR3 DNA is TGTGCCAGCAATGTGGAGGGGGCGAGGGCTGAAGCTTTCTTT.

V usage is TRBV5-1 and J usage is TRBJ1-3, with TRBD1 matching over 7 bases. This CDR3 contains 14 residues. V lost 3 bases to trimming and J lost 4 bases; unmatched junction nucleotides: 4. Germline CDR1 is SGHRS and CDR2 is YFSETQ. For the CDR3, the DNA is TGCGCCAGCAGCTCCCCGGGACAGGGAAACACCATATATTTT. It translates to CASSSPGQGNTIYF.

CDR3 sequence: CASSPRGLAKNIQYF. CDR3 nucleotide sequence: TGTGCCAGCAGTCCCCGTGGCCTAGCCAAAAACATTCAGTACTTC. The chain carries TRBV2 and TRBJ2-4; unclear D gene. From germline, CDR1 is SNHLY and CDR2 FYNNEI. Trimming pared 5 bases from V and 0 bases from J, leaving 11 bases between. This CDR3 comprises 15 residues.

CDR3 region: CASSLAAGVDYGYTF. In nucleotides, the CDR3 is TGCGCCAGCAGCTTAGCTGCAGGGGTGGACTATGGCTACACCTTC. V is TRBV5-1 and J is TRBJ1-2; D is possibly TRBD1 (6 bases). Deletions cut 2 bases from V and 3 bases from J, with 14 bases between. The CDR3 extends over 15 amino acids. Germline CDR1 reads SGHRS; CDR2 reads YFSETQ.

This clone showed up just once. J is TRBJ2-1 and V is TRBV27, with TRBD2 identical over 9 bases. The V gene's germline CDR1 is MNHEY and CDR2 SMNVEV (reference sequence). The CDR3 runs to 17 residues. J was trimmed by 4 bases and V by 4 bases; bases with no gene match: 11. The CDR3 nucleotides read TGTGCCAGCAGTTCCCCGACAAGCGGGGGGACTTACAATGAGCAGTTCTTC. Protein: CASSSPTSGGTYNEQFF.

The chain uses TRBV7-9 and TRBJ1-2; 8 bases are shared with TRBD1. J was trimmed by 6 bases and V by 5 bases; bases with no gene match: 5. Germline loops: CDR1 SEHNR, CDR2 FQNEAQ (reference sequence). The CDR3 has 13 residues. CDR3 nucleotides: TGTGCCAGCAGCCACGGGACAGGCGATGGCTACACCTTC. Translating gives CASSHGTGDGYTF.